What follows are 25 T cell receptor beta chains derived from one specimen sequenced in a study of cytomegalovirus exposure and HLA in healthy donors. Primers included in the PCR were 60 Vbeta and 13 Jbeta primers. Data came from immunoSEQ multiplex PCR; TCRdb stores just in-frame clones and leaves some out. The repertoire consists of just over 80,000 clones, with about 78% occurring once and the leading ten covering approximately 5.6%. Sequenced: PBMCs. These receptors were obtained from a man between 18 and 29 years old in good health and CMV-seropositive.

About this clone: At the DNA level, this CDR3 is encoded by other sequences in the same sample as well. CDR3: CASSSPGQGSYEQYF. CDR3 sequence (DNA): TGTGCCAGCAGTTCACCGGGACAGGGGTCCTACGAGCAGTACTTC. J is TRBJ2-7 and V is TRBV28, with 10 bases fitting TRBD1. The germline V gene encodes CDR1 MDHEN and CDR2 SYDVKM. V shed 4 bases, J shed 1 base, and the junction held 4 bases outside the gene matches. This CDR3 region has 15 residues.

CDR3 loop: CASSEGTGYEQYF. CDR3 nucleotides: TGTGCCAGCAGTGAGGGGACAGGGTACGAGCAGTACTTC. The chain carries TRBV25-1 and TRBJ2-7; 9 bases match TRBD1. V gave up 3 bases and J gave up 4 bases; unmatched junction bases: 1. Germline V gene sequence: CDR1 MGHDK, CDR2 SYGVNS. This CDR3 contains 13 residues.

This clone is a singleton in its sample. The chain uses TRBV27 and TRBJ1-1; no firm D call. Per germline, CDR1 MNHEY and CDR2 SMNVEV (reference sequence). The V end lost 3 bases, the J end lost 5 bases, and 10 bases lay between the germline ends. CDR3 length: 13 residues. The CDR3 here is CASSFSVETEAFF. The CDR3 nucleotides read TGTGCCAGCAGTTTTTCGGTAGAGACTGAAGCTTTCTTT.

The J gene is TRBJ2-1, the V gene TRBV28; tentative D call: TRBD1 (7 bases). The CDR3 runs to 15 residues. Between the trimmed V and J ends, which lost 6 bases and 2 bases, there was a span of 14 bases. The germline CDR1 and CDR2 sequences are MDHEN and SYDVKM. CDR3 coding DNA: TGTGCCAGCAGACCCAGGGGGGAAACCTACAATGAGCAGTTCTTC. It translates to CASRPRGETYNEQFF.

The chain is built from TRBV30 and TRBJ2-2; D might be TRBD2 (6 bases). V lost 5 bases, J lost 2 bases, and 12 bases lay in between. The CDR3 extends over 14 amino acids. The germline V gene encodes CDR1 GTSNPN and CDR2 SVGIG (reference sequence). CDR3 residues: CAWGRQPNTGELFF. The CDR3 nucleotides are TGTGCCTGGGGGAGGCAGCCTAACACCGGGGAGCTGTTTTTT. The full variable domain, with the rest looked up from reference TRBV30 and TRBJ2-2, is SQTIHQWPATLVQPVGSPLSLECTVEGTSNPNLYWYRQAAGRGLQLLFYSVGIGQISSEVPQNLSASRPQDRQFILSSKKLLLSDSGFYLCAWGRQPNTGELFFGEGSRLTVL.

J is TRBJ2-7 and V is TRBV29-1, with 12 bases fitting TRBD2. Losses at the gene ends were 2 bases for V and 2 bases for J; bases not matched to a gene: 7. In germline, CDR1 is SQVTM, CDR2 ANQGSEA. CDR3 length equals 16 residues. The CDR3 sequence is CSVESASGRAPYEQYF. The CDR3, as DNA: TGCAGCGTTGAATCGGCTAGCGGGAGGGCCCCCTACGAGCAGTACTTC.

The chain combines TRBV2 with TRBJ2-7, with D unclear. V dropped 5 bases and J dropped 0 bases, with 8 bases sitting between them. CDR3 length equals 13 residues. Germline CDR1 and CDR2: SNHLY and FYNNEI. CDR3 bases: TGTGCCAGCAGTACACAGAACTCCTACGAGCAGTACTTC. Translated, it gives CASSTQNSYEQYF. Full variable domain (remainder filled in from reference TRBV2 and TRBJ2-7): EPEVTQTPSHQVTQMGQEVILRCVPISNHLYFYWYRQILGQKVEFLVSFYNNEISEKSEIFDDQFSVERPDGSNFTLKIRSTKLEDSAMYFCASSTQNSYEQYFGPGTRLTVT.

The chain joins TRBV5-1 to TRBJ1-1; 9 positions match TRBD1. With 0 bases clipped from V and 1 base from J, the junction kept 7 bases outside the gene matches. Germline V lookup: CDR1 SGHRS, CDR2 YFSETQ. The CDR3 loop spans 17 amino acids. The CDR3 DNA is TGCGCCAGCAGCTTGGTCCCGGGACAGGGCCGGAACACTGAAGCTTTCTTT. It codes for CASSLVPGQGRNTEAFF.

The V and J genes are TRBV2 and TRBJ1-3, with 7 bases identical to TRBD1. The CDR3 has 15 residues. The germline V gene encodes CDR1 SNHLY and CDR2 FYNNEI. Trimming cost V 5 bases and J 0 bases; bases outside gene matches: 4. CDR3 sequence reads: CASSSRTGSGNTIYF. For the CDR3, the DNA is TGTGCCAGCAGTTCGAGGACAGGCTCTGGAAACACCATATATTTT.

J is TRBJ2-7 and V is TRBV2; D gene ambiguous. CDR1 SNHLY and CDR2 FYNNEI come from the germline V gene. The CDR3 totals 13 residues. V was cut by 2 bases and J by 0 bases, with 5 bases left in between. CDR3 in DNA: TGTGCCAGCAGTGAACCGAGCTCCTACGAGCAGTACTTC. This codes for CASSEPSSYEQYF.

V usage is TRBV9 and J usage is TRBJ2-7; 10 bases line up with TRBD2. CDR3 size: 15 residues. Germline V gene sequence: CDR1 SGDLS, CDR2 YYNGEE. V trimming: 0 bases; J trimming: 3 bases; junction bases outside the gene matches: 3. The CDR3 loop reads CASSVGSGRGYEQYF. The CDR3 coding sequence is TGTGCCAGCAGCGTAGGGAGCGGGAGGGGCTACGAGCAGTACTTC.

A note on this clone: An end of the junction differs from the germline gene, which may be a read error. This sequence joins TRBV7-7 and TRBJ2-7, with D possibly being TRBD1 (7 bases). The length of the CDR3 is 15 residues. The germline V gene encodes CDR1 SSHAT and CDR2 FNYEAQ (reference sequence). DNA for the CDR3: TGTGCTAGCAGCTTAGCACTGGGTGGAGGGGGCGGGCAGTACTTC. Its translation: CASSLALGGGGGQYF.

The chain links TRBV18 to TRBJ1-1, with D possibly TRBD1 on 5 matching bases. V lost 3 bases and J lost 1, with 9 bases in between. CDR3 length equals 14 residues. Germline V gives CDR1 KGHSH, CDR2 LQKENI. CDR3 residues: CASSPRGSNTEAFF. The CDR3 DNA sequence: TGTGCCAGCTCACCTAGGGGTTCGAACACTGAAGCTTTCTTT.

This chain connects TRBV14 to TRBJ2-7; 7 nucleotides agree with TRBD1. The CDR3 runs to 14 residues. Losses at the gene ends were 6 bases for V and 6 bases for J; bases not matched to a gene: 11. Looked up from germline, CDR1 is SGHDN and CDR2 is FVKESK. For the CDR3, the DNA is TGTGCCAGCAGTCCGACAGGGATGGATCGCGAGCAGTACTTC. The encoded protein is CASSPTGMDREQYF.

This rearrangement joins TRBV9 to TRBJ2-1, with 7 bases aligning to TRBD2. Germline CDR1 reads SGDLS; CDR2 reads YYNGEE. This CDR3 is built from 15 residues. After removal of 1 base from V and 7 bases from J, the junction contained 8 bases not matched to a gene. DNA for the CDR3: TGTGCCAGCAGCGTAAGGGAGGGAAGAGGAAATGAGCAGTTCTTC. Its protein product is CASSVREGRGNEQFF.

CDR3 sequence reads: CASRGPDTEAFF. In nucleotides, the CDR3 is TGTGCCAGCAGGGGGCCCGACACTGAAGCTTTCTTT. The rearrangement uses TRBV28 and TRBJ1-1; D is possibly TRBD1 (5 bases). Germline V gives CDR1 MDHEN, CDR2 SYDVKM. The ends were cut back, 6 bases at V and 3 bases at J, with 8 bases in the middle. The CDR3 spans 12 residues. Variable domain in full (rest from reference TRBV28 and TRBJ1-1): DVKVTQSSRYLVKRTGEKVFLECVQDMDHENMFWYRQDPGLGLRLIYFSYDVKMKEKGDIPEGYSVSREKKERFSLILESASTNQTSMYLCASRGPDTEAFFGQGTRLTVV.

The V call is TRBV25-1, the J call TRBJ2-1, with 9 bases matching TRBD2. The V gene's germline CDR1 is MGHDK and CDR2 SYGVNS. The CDR3 extends over 13 amino acids. V was clipped by 7 bases and J by 9 bases; unmatched bases: 7. The CDR3 DNA is TGTGCCAGCAAAGAACTAGCGGGCGCTGAGCAGTTCTTC. This codes for CASKELAGAEQFF.

The chain employs TRBV6-5 and TRBJ2-3; D possibly corresponds to TRBD1 (8 bases). The germline V gene encodes CDR1 MNHEY and CDR2 SVGAGI. V was shortened by 2 bases and J by 1 base, with 10 bases between the two germline ends. The CDR3 runs 15 residues. CDR3 sequence: CASSYTGGGTDTQYF. The CDR3 DNA sequence: TGTGCCAGCAGTTACACAGGGGGGGGCACAGATACGCAGTATTTT.

J is TRBJ1-1 and V is TRBV6-5; D may be TRBD1 (6 bases). V lost 5 bases and J 4 bases, leaving 14 bases between the germline ends. The CDR3 contains 14 residues. From germline, CDR1 is MNHEY and CDR2 SVGAGI. This chain's CDR3 is CASSIRGGATEAFF. Here the CDR3 DNA reads TGTGCCAGCAGTATCAGGGGAGGGGCCACTGAAGCTTTCTTT.

The chain carries TRBV27 and TRBJ1-1; D not resolved. There are 15 residues in the CDR3. Per the germline V gene, CDR1 is MNHEY and CDR2 is SMNVEV (reference sequence). Trimming shortened V by 2 bases and J by 5 bases, and 15 bases separated the two germline ends. CDR3 DNA: TGTGCCAGCAGTTTACGGGGAGGGTTACATACTGAAGCTTTCTTT. It is translated as CASSLRGGLHTEAFF.

This chain joins TRBV5-1 and TRBJ2-6; no firm D call. With 6 bases removed from V and 0 bases from J, the gap between germline ends came to 7 bases. The germline V gene has CDR1 SGHRS and CDR2 YFSETQ. The CDR3 length is 14 residues. Here the CDR3 reads CASKKHSGANVLTF. The CDR3 DNA is TGCGCCAGCAAGAAACACTCTGGGGCCAACGTCCTGACTTTC. Full variable domain (outside the CDR3, taken from reference TRBV5-1 and TRBJ2-6): KAGVTQTPRYLIKTRGQQVTLSCSPISGHRSVSWYQQTPGQGLQFLFEYFSETQRNKGNFPGRFSGRQFSNSRSEMNVSTLELGDSALYLCASKKHSGANVLTFGAGSRLTVL.

The chain is built from TRBV7-3 and TRBJ2-7; 7 bases line up with TRBD2. Trimming at V came to 5 bases and at J to 6 bases, leaving 10 bases not matched to a gene. Germline V CDR1 and CDR2: SGHTA, FQGTGA. This CDR3 has 14 amino acids. The CDR3 loop is CASSTVAGAAEQYF. As DNA, the CDR3 is TGTGCCAGCAGCACAGTAGCGGGCGCCGCCGAGCAGTACTTC.

V is TRBV7-8 and J is TRBJ2-3; 8 bases agree with TRBD2. The V gene's germline CDR1 is SGHVS and CDR2 FQNEAQ. With 4 bases clipped from V and 5 bases from J, the junction kept 17 bases outside the gene matches. The CDR3 consists of 18 residues. The CDR3 nucleotides are TGTGCCAGCAGCTCCACTAGCCCGAGCGGGAGTCGGGGAGATACGCAGTATTTT. It yields the protein CASSSTSPSGSRGDTQYF.

The table lists this clone with a few counts. The chain couples TRBV6-1 to TRBJ2-7; D perhaps matches TRBD2 (6 bases). The CDR3 is made up of 15 amino acids. The V end lost 4 bases, the J end lost 2 bases, and 15 bases lay between the germline ends. In germline, CDR1 is MNHNS, CDR2 SASEGT. The CDR3 spells CASSALSGKPYEQYF. The CDR3 DNA is TGTGCCAGCAGTGCCCTTAGCGGAAAGCCCTACGAGCAGTACTTC.

This clone was observed a few times. The junction and the germline gene differ at one end; a read error may be behind it. V is TRBV7-7 and J is TRBJ2-3; no clear D. The CDR3 contains 15 residues. The V gene's germline CDR1 is SSHAT and CDR2 FNYEAQ (reference sequence). CDR3 sequence: CASSLSMSSTDTQYF. In DNA, the CDR3 is TGTGCTAGCAGCTTGAGCATGTCTAGCACAGATACGCAGTATTTT.